This is a list of T cell receptor beta chains from one sample in a study of CD8 T cells in ankylosing spondylitis. MiXCR, run by TCRdb on the 5' RACE reads, gives a single entry per CDR3 protein. The sample has over 400,000 distinct CDR3 sequences; 20% to 30% are singletons. Sequencing was performed on blood, either unsorted or a sorted T cell fraction (not recorded which). These receptors came from a male donor with ankylosing spondylitis. The CDR3 runs from the conserved cysteine through the conserved F or W. The order of the fields is D gene, V gene, J gene, clone size, CDR3 DNA, CDR3 protein. D genes are given only for firm matches. The listing skips clone size in some rows; elsewhere it reads once, few, many or a size class.

>NA|TRBV20-1|TRBJ2-5|NA
TGCAGTGCTAGAGACAGACTAGGCGGGACCCAGTACTTC
CSARDRLGGTQYF
>TRBD2|TRBV20-1|TRBJ2-3|NA
TGCAGTGCTAGAGATCGCCTAGCGGGAGGGATCGCAGATACGCAGTATTTT
CSARDRLAGGIADTQYF
>NA|TRBV18|TRBJ2-3|NA
TGTGCCAGCTCACCGACTTTTGGGAGCGCAGATACGCAGTATTTT
CASSPTFGSADTQYF
>NA|TRBV6-1|TRBJ1-1|NA
TGTGCCAGCAGTCCCCGTTGGGCAGGGGAGAACACTGAAGCTTTCTTT
CASSPRWAGENTEAFF
>NA|TRBV4-1|TRBJ2-1|NA
TGCGCCAGCAGCCAAGATAGAACAGTAGACAATGAGCAGTTCTTC
CASSQDRTVDNEQFF
>NA|TRBV24-1|TRBJ2-5|few
TGTGCCACCAGTGATCCAACAGGGGAGACCCAGTACTTC
CATSDPTGETQYF
>TRBD1|TRBV20-1|TRBJ2-1|many
TGCAGTGCTTCCGGGACAGGGAGAAGCAATGAGCAGTTCTTC
CSASGTGRSNEQFF
>NA|TRBV13|TRBJ2-2|NA
TGTGCCAGCACCTTAACCCACGGGACGGCGAACACCGGGGAGCTGTTTTTT
CASTLTHGTANTGELFF
>NA|TRBV5-1|TRBJ2-5|few
TGCGCCAGCAGCTATGGGGCCGGCGGGGAGACCCAGTACTTC
CASSYGAGGETQYF
>TRBD2|TRBV20-1|TRBJ2-7|NA
TGCAGTCTACTAGCGGGAGGTGCCTACGAGCAGTACTTC
CSLLAGGAYEQYF
>NA|TRBV3-1|TRBJ2-7|NA
TGTGCCAGCAGCCAAGCCCGGGCCCACTCCTACGAGCAGTACTTC
CASSQARAHSYEQYF
>NA|TRBV7-8|TRBJ2-1|NA
TGTGCCAGCAGCTTACTATTCTTC
CASSLLFF
>NA|TRBV29-1|TRBJ1-3|NA
TGCAGCGTCAGGCGGGGTTCTGGAAACACCATATATTTT
CSVRRGSGNTIYF
>NA|TRBV19|TRBJ1-1|NA
TGTGCCCTCACTGAAGCTTTCTTT
CALTEAFF
>NA|TRBV19|TRBJ2-2|NA
TGTGCCAGTAGTATTAGGGGCGACACCGGGGAGCTGTTTTTT
CASSIRGDTGELFF
>NA|TRBV12-3/TRBV12-4|TRBJ1-6|many
TGTGCCAGCAGTTTGAGGGGCTCCTATAATTCACCCCTCCACTTT
CASSLRGSYNSPLHF
>TRBD2|TRBV12-3/TRBV12-4|TRBJ2-1|few
TGTGCCAGCAGTTTAACCCCCGGGACTAGCGGGCACCCCTACAATGAGCAGTTCTTC
CASSLTPGTSGHPYNEQFF
>NA|TRBV20-1|TRBJ1-6|NA
TGCAGTGCTGGGCGGAAAACCGGGGGAGTCGGTATTTCACCCCTCCACTTT
CSAGRKTGGVGISPLHF
>NA|TRBV3-1|TRBJ2-7|NA
TGTGCCAGCAGCCTCACATCCTTGGGGTACGAGCAGTACTTC
CASSLTSLGYEQYF
>TRBD2|TRBV10-3|TRBJ2-1|many
TGTGCCATCAGTGCGGGAGGCCCTATGGTTGACGGTGAGCAGTTCTTC
CAISAGGPMVDGEQFF
>NA|TRBV18|TRBJ1-2|few
TGTGCCAGCTCACCCAACCGAGAGGGCGGCTACACCTTC
CASSPNREGGYTF
>NA|TRBV7-9|TRBJ1-5|few
TGTGCCAGCAGCTTAGGCGGCAGTTTACATCAGCCCCAGCATTTT
CASSLGGSLHQPQHF
>NA|TRBV20-1|TRBJ2-7|once
TGCAGTGCTAGCCGAGGGGGCGCGGGAAACGAGCAGTACTTC
CSASRGGAGNEQYF
>TRBD1|TRBV7-9|TRBJ2-7|few
TGTGCCAGCAGCACCCTCCCGGGACAGAAAACCTACGAGCAGTACTTC
CASSTLPGQKTYEQYF
>NA|TRBV2|TRBJ2-7|many
TGTGCCAGCAGTGGGCAGGGAAGCTCCTACGAGCAGTACTTC
CASSGQGSSYEQYF
>TRBD1|TRBV20-1|TRBJ1-1|few
TGCAGTGCTCCCGAGCAAACAGGGGTCGCCACTGAAGCTTTCTTT
CSAPEQTGVATEAFF
>NA|TRBV11-2|TRBJ2-1|NA
TGTGCCAGCAGCTTAATGCCCTACGACAGCCACAATGAGCAGTTCTTC
CASSLMPYDSHNEQFF
>NA|TRBV12-3/TRBV12-4|TRBJ2-6|NA
TGTGCCAGCAGTTTTTCATTTGGGGGCCTCTTCGGGGCCAACGTCCTGACTTTC
CASSFSFGGLFGANVLTF
>TRBD2|TRBV4-2|TRBJ2-3|few
TGTGCCAGCAGCCAAGATGGATCTGGGGGGGAACCCACAGATACGCAGTATTTT
CASSQDGSGGEPTDTQYF
>NA|TRBV11-3|TRBJ2-5|NA
TGTGCCAGCAGCCTCAGAACAGGGCTCCAAGAGACCCAGTACTTC
CASSLRTGLQETQYF
>NA|TRBV29-1|TRBJ2-7|NA
TGCAGCGTTGTTCTCTCCTACGAGCAGTACTTC
CSVVLSYEQYF
>NA|TRBV5-1|TRBJ1-5|many
TGTGCCAGCAGCTCAGGACCGAATCAGCCCCAGCATTTT
CASSSGPNQPQHF
>NA|TRBV12-3/TRBV12-4|TRBJ2-2|few
TGTGCCAGCAGTCCGGAGAACACCGGGGAGCTGTTTTTT
CASSPENTGELFF
>TRBD1|TRBV10-3|TRBJ1-1|few
TGTGCCATCAAGAACACAGGGGTTTCTGAAGCTTTCTTT
CAIKNTGVSEAFF
>NA|TRBV11-3|TRBJ2-1|few
TGTGCCAGCAGCCCGGGGGGCGGGATTACAATATACAATGAGCAGTTCTTC
CASSPGGGITIYNEQFF
>NA|TRBV27|TRBJ2-2|NA
TGTGCCAGCAGAGGAAATGCCCTTTCGAACACCGGGGAGCTGTTTTTT
CASRGNALSNTGELFF
>NA|TRBV6-5|TRBJ2-1|NA
TGTGCCAGCAGTTACTCCGTCGGCTACAATGAGCAGTTCTTC
CASSYSVGYNEQFF
>TRBD2|TRBV20-1|TRBJ2-5|NA
TGCAGTGCCCAGCTAGCGGGAGCCCAAGAGACCCAGTACTTC
CSAQLAGAQETQYF
>TRBD1|TRBV10-3|TRBJ2-2|NA
TGTGCCATCAGTGAGTCGGCTACAGGGGGAATCACCGGGGAGCTGTTTTTT
CAISESATGGITGELFF
>TRBD2|TRBV20-1|TRBJ2-1|NA
TGCAGTGCCCCCGGGACTAGCGGGACCCTAGGGGATGAGCAGTTCTTC
CSAPGTSGTLGDEQFF
>NA|TRBV5-1|TRBJ2-5|few
TGCGCCAGCAGCTCAGTTCGGGGGCGTGGAGAGACCCAGTACTTC
CASSSVRGRGETQYF
>TRBD1|TRBV7-9|TRBJ1-1|few
TGTGCCAGCAGCTTAGAACAGGGGCGGACTGAAGCTTTCTTT
CASSLEQGRTEAFF